The rows below give T cell receptor beta chains drawn from one sample of a study of blood T cell repertoires in COVID-19. TCRdb's table, derived via immunoSEQ multiplex PCR, lists solely in-frame clones and lacks some. The sample has around 250,000 clones; about 88% are singletons. Sequencing was done on a sample of peripheral blood. The receptor source for this set is a man aged 18 to 30 with active or convalescent COVID-19. The CDR3 runs from the conserved cysteine through the conserved F or W. The order of the fields is D gene, V gene, J gene, clone size, CDR3 protein, CDR3 DNA. A D gene is named only where the DNA matches it firmly. The size entry is marked missing in some rows and otherwise reads once, few, many or a size class.

D gene: TRBD1
V gene: TRBV24-1
J gene: TRBJ1-2
clone size: .
CDR3 protein: CATSDQTGSYTF
CDR3 DNA: TGTGCCACCAGTGACCAGACAGGGAGCTACACCTTC

D gene: TRBD2
V gene: TRBV6-2/TRBV6-3
J gene: TRBJ2-1
clone size: .
CDR3 protein: CASSYLAGAVTEQFF
CDR3 DNA: TGTGCCAGCAGTTACTTAGCGGGAGCGGTCACTGAGCAGTTCTTC

D gene: .
V gene: TRBV29-1
J gene: TRBJ1-1
clone size: .
CDR3 protein: CSVVSTGYTEAFF
CDR3 DNA: TGCAGCGTTGTCTCTACAGGGTACACTGAAGCTTTCTTT

D gene: .
V gene: TRBV3-1/TRBV3-2
J gene: TRBJ1-1
clone size: .
CDR3 protein: CASSQDGGSTGRQVFF
CDR3 DNA: TGTGCCAGCAGCCAAGACGGCGGATCGACAGGTCGTCAGGTTTTCTTT

D gene: .
V gene: TRBV6-6
J gene: TRBJ2-2
clone size: .
CDR3 protein: CASSPYSGGELFF
CDR3 DNA: TGTGCCAGCAGTCCGTACTCGGGCGGGGAGCTGTTTTTT

D gene: TRBD2
V gene: TRBV11-3
J gene: TRBJ2-1
clone size: .
CDR3 protein: CASSQQWASGGTSNEQFF
CDR3 DNA: TGTGCCAGCAGCCAGCAATGGGCTAGCGGGGGCACGTCCAATGAGCAGTTCTTC

D gene: .
V gene: TRBV3-1/TRBV3-2
J gene: TRBJ2-1
clone size: .
CDR3 protein: CASSQVTEGEQFF
CDR3 DNA: TGTGCCAGCAGCCAAGTAACCGAGGGTGAGCAGTTCTTC

D gene: .
V gene: TRBV3-1/TRBV3-2
J gene: TRBJ1-6
clone size: .
CDR3 protein: CASSRQQGYDSPLHF
CDR3 DNA: TGTGCCAGCAGCCGACAACAGGGATATGATTCACCCCTCCACTTT

D gene: .
V gene: TRBV24-1
J gene: TRBJ2-2
clone size: .
CDR3 protein: CATSDFQGDNTGELFF
CDR3 DNA: TGTGCCACCAGTGATTTTCAGGGCGATAACACCGGGGAGCTGTTTTTT

D gene: .
V gene: TRBV7-8
J gene: TRBJ1-2
clone size: .
CDR3 protein: CASSSRQAYGYTF
CDR3 DNA: TGTGCCAGCAGCTCTCGACAGGCCTATGGCTACACCTTC

D gene: .
V gene: TRBV3-1/TRBV3-2
J gene: TRBJ1-1
clone size: .
CDR3 protein: CASSSQDRRTEAFF
CDR3 DNA: TGTGCCAGCAGCTCACAGGACAGACGCACTGAAGCTTTCTTT

D gene: .
V gene: TRBV18
J gene: TRBJ1-3
clone size: .
CDR3 protein: CASSPGETQGNTIYF
CDR3 DNA: TGTGCCAGCTCACCCGGGGAGACTCAAGGAAACACCATATATTTT

D gene: .
V gene: TRBV6-5
J gene: TRBJ1-1
clone size: .
CDR3 protein: CAVVSRRGGTEAFF
CDR3 DNA: TGTGCCGTAGTAAGCCGTCGGGGAGGCACTGAAGCTTTCTTT

D gene: TRBD2
V gene: TRBV27
J gene: TRBJ2-7
clone size: .
CDR3 protein: CASSPGLAYEQYF
CDR3 DNA: TGTGCCAGCAGTCCCGGACTAGCCTACGAGCAGTACTTC

D gene: .
V gene: TRBV28
J gene: TRBJ2-5
clone size: .
CDR3 protein: CASSLTKAGGIQETQYF
CDR3 DNA: TGTGCCAGCAGTTTAACTAAGGCAGGGGGGATCCAAGAGACCCAGTACTTC

D gene: TRBD2
V gene: TRBV19
J gene: TRBJ2-2
clone size: .
CDR3 protein: CASTKKMASGSFYTGELFF
CDR3 DNA: TGTGCCAGTACTAAAAAGATGGCTAGCGGGAGCTTCTACACCGGGGAGCTGTTTTTT

D gene: .
V gene: TRBV18
J gene: TRBJ2-3
clone size: .
CDR3 protein: CASSLRGTNTDTQYF
CDR3 DNA: TGTGCCAGCTCTCTTAGGGGGACTAACACAGATACGCAGTATTTT

D gene: TRBD1
V gene: TRBV11-2
J gene: TRBJ2-3
clone size: .
CDR3 protein: CASSFNPATGEGTDTQYF
CDR3 DNA: TGTGCCAGCAGCTTCAACCCCGCGACAGGGGAAGGCACAGATACGCAGTATTTT

D gene: .
V gene: TRBV20-1
J gene: TRBJ2-3
clone size: .
CDR3 protein: CSATGADTQYF
CDR3 DNA: TGCAGTGCTACAGGTGCAGATACGCAGTATTTT

D gene: .
V gene: TRBV3-1/TRBV3-2
J gene: TRBJ1-1
clone size: once
CDR3 protein: CASSSRQGTKDLTEAFF
CDR3 DNA: TGTGCCAGCAGCTCCCGGCAGGGGACAAAGGACCTCACTGAAGCTTTCTTT

D gene: .
V gene: TRBV19
J gene: TRBJ1-3
clone size: few
CDR3 protein: CASSTETRNTIYF
CDR3 DNA: TGTGCCAGTAGTACAGAGACAAGAAACACCATATATTTT

D gene: .
V gene: TRBV30
J gene: TRBJ2-7
clone size: .
CDR3 protein: CAWSEGLPQYF
CDR3 DNA: TGTGCCTGGAGTGAGGGGCTGCCGCAGTACTTC

D gene: TRBD1
V gene: TRBV2
J gene: TRBJ1-2
clone size: .
CDR3 protein: CASSPLTGGDGYTF
CDR3 DNA: TGTGCCAGCAGTCCGTTAACAGGGGGTGATGGCTACACCTTC

D gene: TRBD1
V gene: TRBV6-5
J gene: TRBJ2-2
clone size: .
CDR3 protein: CASSQTGATGELFF
CDR3 DNA: TGTGCCAGCAGCCAGACAGGGGCCACCGGGGAGCTGTTTTTT

D gene: .
V gene: TRBV5-6
J gene: TRBJ1-2
clone size: .
CDR3 protein: CASSPDGPARFYGYTF
CDR3 DNA: TGTGCCAGCAGCCCCGATGGCCCCGCTCGATTCTATGGCTACACCTTC

D gene: TRBD2
V gene: TRBV12-3/TRBV12-4
J gene: TRBJ2-1
clone size: .
CDR3 protein: CASIGGTRSEQFF
CDR3 DNA: TGTGCCAGCATCGGCGGGACTAGGAGTGAGCAGTTCTTC

D gene: .
V gene: TRBV3-1/TRBV3-2
J gene: TRBJ2-2
clone size: .
CDR3 protein: CASSQLSTGELFF
CDR3 DNA: TGTGCCAGCAGCCAGCTATCCACCGGGGAGCTGTTTTTT

D gene: TRBD1
V gene: TRBV7-9
J gene: TRBJ2-7
clone size: few
CDR3 protein: CASSARQGYEQYF
CDR3 DNA: TGTGCCAGCAGCGCCCGACAGGGATATGAGCAGTACTTC

D gene: TRBD1
V gene: TRBV19
J gene: TRBJ1-5
clone size: .
CDR3 protein: CASSPQGADNQPQHF
CDR3 DNA: TGTGCCAGTAGCCCACAGGGGGCGGACAATCAGCCCCAGCATTTT

D gene: .
V gene: TRBV29-1
J gene: TRBJ2-1
clone size: .
CDR3 protein: CSVDRDNNVKQFF
CDR3 DNA: TGCAGCGTTGACCGGGATAACAACGTGAAGCAGTTCTTC

D gene: .
V gene: TRBV6-5
J gene: TRBJ1-2
clone size: .
CDR3 protein: CASRETVNYGYTF
CDR3 DNA: TGTGCCAGCAGAGAGACAGTTAACTATGGCTACACCTTC

D gene: TRBD2
V gene: TRBV11-3
J gene: TRBJ2-1
clone size: .
CDR3 protein: CASSFLADEQFF
CDR3 DNA: TGTGCCAGCAGCTTCCTAGCGGATGAGCAGTTCTTC

D gene: TRBD1
V gene: TRBV7-3
J gene: TRBJ1-2
clone size: .
CDR3 protein: CASSLGQGEISYTF
CDR3 DNA: TGTGCCAGCAGCCTGGGACAGGGCGAAATCAGCTACACCTTC

D gene: TRBD1
V gene: TRBV15
J gene: TRBJ2-5
clone size: .
CDR3 protein: CATSRQTGQETQYF
CDR3 DNA: TGTGCCACCAGCAGACAGACAGGGCAAGAGACCCAGTACTTC

D gene: .
V gene: TRBV7-2
J gene: TRBJ2-1
clone size: .
CDR3 protein: CASSLGGHNNEQFF
CDR3 DNA: TGTGCCAGCAGCTTAGGGGGCCATAACAATGAGCAGTTCTTC

D gene: .
V gene: TRBV14
J gene: TRBJ2-2
clone size: few
CDR3 protein: CASSRVDLTGELFF
CDR3 DNA: TGTGCCAGCAGCCGGGTGGACTTAACCGGGGAGCTGTTTTTT

D gene: TRBD1
V gene: TRBV29-1
J gene: TRBJ1-5
clone size: .
CDR3 protein: CSVVPPRGLAQPQHF
CDR3 DNA: TGCAGCGTTGTTCCTCCTAGGGGGCTGGCTCAGCCCCAGCATTTT

D gene: .
V gene: TRBV19
J gene: TRBJ1-1
clone size: .
CDR3 protein: CASSIAAGMNTEAFF
CDR3 DNA: TGTGCCAGTAGTATAGCCGCAGGGATGAACACTGAAGCTTTCTTT

D gene: .
V gene: TRBV7-9
J gene: TRBJ2-7
clone size: .
CDR3 protein: CASGGTRWSYEQYF
CDR3 DNA: TGTGCCAGCGGCGGTACTAGGTGGTCCTACGAGCAGTACTTC

D gene: .
V gene: TRBV6-5
J gene: TRBJ2-3
clone size: .
CDR3 protein: CASSFLAYTDTQYF
CDR3 DNA: TGTGCCAGCAGTTTCTTAGCATACACAGATACGCAGTATTTT

D gene: .
V gene: TRBV3-1/TRBV3-2
J gene: TRBJ2-7
clone size: .
CDR3 protein: CASSQRGSEEQYF
CDR3 DNA: TGTGCCAGCAGCCAACGGGGGTCGGAAGAGCAGTACTTC

D gene: TRBD1
V gene: TRBV27
J gene: TRBJ2-5
clone size: .
CDR3 protein: CASRQGGSETQYF
CDR3 DNA: TGTGCCAGTCGACAGGGGGGCTCGGAGACCCAGTACTTC

D gene: .
V gene: TRBV6-5
J gene: TRBJ2-5
clone size: once
CDR3 protein: CASRPRGTETQYF
CDR3 DNA: TGTGCCAGCAGGCCCCGGGGGACAGAGACCCAGTACTTC

D gene: .
V gene: TRBV10-3
J gene: TRBJ1-5
clone size: .
CDR3 protein: CAISEGGGQPQHF
CDR3 DNA: TGTGCCATCAGTGAGGGGGGCGGTCAGCCCCAGCATTTT

D gene: .
V gene: TRBV6-6
J gene: TRBJ1-5
clone size: .
CDR3 protein: CASSSFDRNQPQHF
CDR3 DNA: TGTGCCAGCAGTTCCTTCGACAGGAATCAGCCCCAGCATTTT

D gene: .
V gene: TRBV4-1
J gene: TRBJ2-1
clone size: .
CDR3 protein: CASSQEKRGTVEQFF
CDR3 DNA: TGCGCCAGCAGCCAAGAGAAGCGGGGGACAGTTGAGCAGTTCTTC

D gene: TRBD2
V gene: TRBV7-2
J gene: TRBJ2-2
clone size: .
CDR3 protein: CASSLVLGLAGGGTGELFF
CDR3 DNA: TGTGCCAGCAGCTTAGTATTGGGACTAGCGGGAGGGGGCACCGGGGAGCTGTTTTTT

D gene: TRBD1
V gene: TRBV7-9
J gene: TRBJ1-2
clone size: once
CDR3 protein: CASSLASGQPYGYTF
CDR3 DNA: TGTGCCAGCAGCTTAGCCTCGGGACAGCCCTATGGCTACACCTTC

D gene: TRBD1
V gene: TRBV18
J gene: TRBJ1-4
clone size: .
CDR3 protein: CASSPYSTGDEKLFF
CDR3 DNA: TGTGCCAGCTCACCTTACTCGACAGGGGATGAAAAACTGTTTTTT

D gene: TRBD1
V gene: TRBV27
J gene: TRBJ1-2
clone size: .
CDR3 protein: CASSSTGEGYGYTF
CDR3 DNA: TGTGCCAGCAGCTCGACAGGGGAAGGCTATGGCTACACCTTC